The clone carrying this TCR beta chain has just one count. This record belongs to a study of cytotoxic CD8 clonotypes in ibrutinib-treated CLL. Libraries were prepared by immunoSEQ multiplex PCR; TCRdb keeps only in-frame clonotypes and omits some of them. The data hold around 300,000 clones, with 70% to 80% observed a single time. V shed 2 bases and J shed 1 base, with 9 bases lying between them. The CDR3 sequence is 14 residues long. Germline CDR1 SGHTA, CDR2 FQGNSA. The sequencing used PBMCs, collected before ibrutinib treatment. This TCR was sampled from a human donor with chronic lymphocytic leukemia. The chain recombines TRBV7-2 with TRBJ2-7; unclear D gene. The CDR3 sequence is CASSLMGISYEQYF. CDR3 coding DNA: TGTGCCAGCAGCTTAATGGGGATTTCCTACGAGCAGTACTTC.